The 21 T cell receptor beta chains presented below share a single source sample, sequenced in a study of T cells in localized non-small cell lung cancer. Assay: immunoSEQ multiplex PCR; the TCRdb copy retains only in-frame clones and omits some. This sample has more than 45,000 clones, with roughly 85% found just once. The source was peripheral blood, collected before any cancer treatment. These receptors were obtained from a male donor at least 60 years old with stage III squamous cell lung carcinoma.

This chain links TRBV5-6 with TRBJ2-5; 8 nucleotides line up with TRBD1. Germline V gene sequence: CDR1 SGHDT, CDR2 YYEEEE. With 4 bases clipped from V and 1 base from J, the junction kept 6 bases outside the gene matches. The CDR3 loop spans 15 amino acids. The CDR3, as DNA: TGTGCCAGCAGCCCCGACAGGGGAATCCAAGAGACCCAGTACTTC. Its translation: CASSPDRGIQETQYF.

The rearrangement uses TRBV29-1 and TRBJ2-7, with 8 positions matching TRBD1. The CDR3 is 12 residues long. The ends lost 7 bases at V and 6 bases at J; junction bases unmatched: 8. Germline assignment: CDR1 SQVTM and CDR2 ANQGSEA. CDR3 sequence: CSARGQAREQYF. The CDR3 DNA sequence: TGCAGCGCCAGGGGACAGGCCCGCGAGCAGTACTTC.

CDR3 sequence: CASSQGLAGGQSKFF. Written as DNA, the CDR3 is TGCGCCAGCAGCCAAGGTCTAGCGGGAGGTCAATCCAAGTTCTTC. This chain uses TRBV4-1 with TRBJ2-1, with TRBD2 identical over 11 bases. This CDR3 has 15 amino acids. The germline CDR1 and CDR2 sequences are MGHRA and YSYEKL. The ends lost 1 base at V and 14 bases at J; junction bases unmatched: 10.

The genes are TRBV7-8 and TRBJ1-2, with TRBD1 identical over 9 bases. Trimming removed 4 bases from V and 2 bases from J; junction bases left unmatched: 8. There are 16 residues in the CDR3. CDR1 is SGHVS and CDR2 is FQNEAQ in the germline V gene. The CDR3 spells CASSSSADRGNYGYTF. CDR3 nucleotides: TGTGCCAGCAGCTCCAGCGCGGACAGGGGAAACTATGGCTACACCTTC.

The chain employs TRBV6-5 and TRBJ1-1; the D gene is possibly TRBD1 (6 bases). This CDR3 is built from 12 residues. Germline V CDR1 and CDR2: MNHEY, SVGAGI. V was cut by 5 bases and J by 7 bases, with 11 bases left in between. This CDR3 is CASSRDTIEAFF. As DNA, the CDR3 is TGTGCCAGCAGTAGGGACACAATTGAAGCTTTCTTT.

The chain employs TRBV28 and TRBJ2-7; no clear D gene. Germline V gene data show CDR1 as MDHEN and CDR2 as SYDVKM. The CDR3 consists of 11 residues. Trimming stripped 1 base from V and 6 bases from J, with 4 bases between. This CDR3 reads CASSLYGEQYF. The CDR3 coding sequence is TGTGCCAGCAGTTTATATGGCGAGCAGTACTTC.

The chain is built from TRBV4-2 and TRBJ2-3, with 8 bases that match TRBD2. This CDR3 has 17 amino acids. The ends lost 4 bases at V and 4 bases at J; junction bases unmatched: 13. CDR1 and CDR2 from the germline V gene are LGHNA and YNFKEQ. The CDR3 nucleotides read TGTGCCAGCAGCCCCCGGGGTCGAGCGGGGGCCCCAGATACGCAGTATTTT. It encodes CASSPRGRAGAPDTQYF.

The chain has TRBV27 and TRBJ1-1, with D uncertain. CDR3 size: 13 residues. V lost 6 bases and J 3 bases, leaving 11 bases between the germline ends. The germline CDR1 and CDR2 sequences are MNHEY and SMNVEV (reference sequence). The CDR3 nucleotides read TGTGCCAGCAGCCGCGTCTGGGACACTGAAGCTTTCTTT. The encoded protein is CASSRVWDTEAFF.

This clone occurred once. The chain joins TRBV7-2 to TRBJ2-3; D is perhaps TRBD1 (6 bases). This CDR3 contains 15 residues. Between the trimmed V and J ends, which lost 5 bases and 2 bases, there was a span of 14 bases. Germline assignment: CDR1 SGHTA and CDR2 FQGNSA. In DNA form, the CDR3 reads TGTGCCAGCAGCCCGAGGACAGATGCCACAGATACGCAGTATTTT. This encodes CASSPRTDATDTQYF.

The chain combines TRBV5-4 with TRBJ2-2; D call uncertain. CDR3 size: 16 residues. Germline V CDR1 and CDR2: SGHNT, YYREEE (reference sequence). Trimming pared 0 bases from V and 3 bases from J, leaving 12 bases between. This CDR3 reads CASSLGLNRDTGELFF. The CDR3 region has the DNA TGTGCCAGCAGCTTGGGACTTAATCGGGACACCGGGGAGCTGTTTTTT. Combining the CDR3 with reference TRBV5-4 and TRBJ2-2 gives the whole variable domain ETGVTQSPTHLIKTRGQQVTLRCSSQSGHNTVSWYQQALGQGPQFIFQYYREEENGRGNFPPRFSGLQFPNYSSELNVNALELDDSALYLCASSLGLNRDTGELFFGEGSRLTVL.

This chain uses TRBV18 with TRBJ2-3, with TRBD2 matching 9 bases. CDR3 length equals 15 residues. After removal of 4 bases from V and 2 bases from J, the junction contained 4 bases not matched to a gene. The V gene's germline CDR1 is KGHSH and CDR2 LQKENI. The CDR3 sequence is CASSRRGGDTDTQYF. The CDR3 DNA sequence: TGTGCCAGCTCACGACGCGGGGGGGACACAGATACGCAGTATTTT.

V and J are TRBV2 and TRBJ2-7; D remains unclear. Germline lookup yields CDR1 SNHLY and CDR2 FYNNEI. The CDR3 length is 15 residues. V was pared by 6 bases and J by 2 bases, with 17 bases between. The CDR3 region has the DNA TGTGCCAGCAGAGTCACTTTCGGAGACCCCTACGAGCAGTACTTC. Its translation: CASRVTFGDPYEQYF.

This chain joins TRBV18 and TRBJ2-1, with 9 bases fitting TRBD2. J lost 1 base, V lost 4 bases, and 5 bases had no gene match. This CDR3 is built from 16 residues. Germline V lookup: CDR1 KGHSH, CDR2 LQKENI. Here the CDR3 reads CASSRGGRESYNEQFF. The CDR3 bases are TGTGCCAGCTCACGTGGCGGGAGGGAGTCCTACAATGAGCAGTTCTTC.

This sequence joins TRBV12-5 and TRBJ2-3, with D possibly TRBD1 on 5 matching bases. Looked up from germline, CDR1 is LGHNT and CDR2 is FRNRAP. V was trimmed by 5 bases and J by 0 bases, leaving 6 bases between them. CDR3 length: 13 amino acids. This CDR3 is CASGRGSTDTQYF. CDR3 DNA: TGTGCTAGTGGTAGGGGCAGCACAGATACGCAGTATTTT.

J is TRBJ2-1 and V is TRBV30, with 9 positions matching TRBD2. The ends lost 5 bases at V and 8 bases at J; junction bases unmatched: 4. The germline V gene encodes CDR1 GTSNPN and CDR2 SVGIG (reference sequence). This CDR3 region has 12 residues. The CDR3, as DNA: TGTGCCTGGGGAGCGGGGGGCTATGAGCAGTTCTTC. Protein: CAWGAGGYEQFF.

The V call is TRBV14, the J call TRBJ2-5, with TRBD2 matching over 8 bases. The germline V gene encodes CDR1 SGHDN and CDR2 FVKESK. V gave up 4 bases and J gave up 4 bases; unmatched junction bases: 2. CDR3 size: 13 residues. The CDR3 DNA reads as TGTGCCAGCAGCCGAGCGGGAGCAGAGACCCAGTACTTC. Translating gives CASSRAGAETQYF.

The rearrangement uses TRBV7-3 and TRBJ2-7, with 7 bases identical to TRBD1. The CDR3 totals 13 residues. Per germline, CDR1 SGHTA and CDR2 FQGTGA. Trimming removed 5 bases from V and 4 bases from J; junction bases left unmatched: 5. The CDR3 is CASSQTTGYEQYF. The CDR3 DNA reads as TGTGCCAGCAGCCAGACGACAGGGTACGAGCAGTACTTC.

Only one count was recorded for this clone. V and J are TRBV11-1 and TRBJ2-7, with D tentatively TRBD2 (6 bases). CDR3 length: 16 residues. V was pared by 6 bases and J by 5 bases, with 23 bases between. Germline V gene sequence: CDR1 SGHAT, CDR2 FQDESV (reference sequence). The CDR3 sequence is CASSYGIETSPHEQYF. The DNA for the CDR3 is TGTGCCAGCAGTTACGGTATTGAAACTAGCCCCCACGAGCAGTACTTC. The complete variable domain, with remaining parts taken from reference TRBV11-1 and TRBJ2-7, reads EAEVAQSPRYKITEKSQAVAFWCDPISGHATLYWYRQILGQGPELLVQFQDESVVDDSQLPKDRFSAERLKGVDSTLKIQPAELGDSAMYLCASSYGIETSPHEQYFGPGTRLTVT.

The sample holds one count of this clone. V usage is TRBV6-1 and J usage is TRBJ2-7, with 8 bases fitting TRBD2. This CDR3 comprises 16 residues. Germline loops: CDR1 MNHNS, CDR2 SASEGT. V was clipped by 4 bases and J by 3 bases; unmatched bases: 11. CDR3 coding DNA: TGTGCCAGCAGTGCTGTGGCCGGGGGGGGCGACTACGAGCAGTACTTC. This codes for CASSAVAGGGDYEQYF.

This clone has more than one count but fewer than ten. The chain has TRBV4-1 and TRBJ1-2, with D perhaps matching TRBD1 (5 bases). Deletions cut 0 bases from V and 2 bases from J, with 13 bases between. The V gene's germline CDR1 is MGHRA and CDR2 YSYEKL. The CDR3 extends over 16 amino acids. The CDR3 protein is CASSQDWGGANYGYTF. For the CDR3, the DNA is TGCGCCAGCAGCCAAGATTGGGGAGGGGCAAACTATGGCTACACCTTC.

The chain uses TRBV4-1 and TRBJ2-5, with 8 bases fitting TRBD2. This CDR3 contains 15 residues. Germline lookup yields CDR1 MGHRA and CDR2 YSYEKL. V dropped 4 bases and J dropped 2; count of bases not matched to a gene: 6. As DNA, the CDR3 is TGCGCCAGCAGCCGCCCGGGACTAGTGCAAGAGACCCAGTACTTC. As protein: CASSRPGLVQETQYF.